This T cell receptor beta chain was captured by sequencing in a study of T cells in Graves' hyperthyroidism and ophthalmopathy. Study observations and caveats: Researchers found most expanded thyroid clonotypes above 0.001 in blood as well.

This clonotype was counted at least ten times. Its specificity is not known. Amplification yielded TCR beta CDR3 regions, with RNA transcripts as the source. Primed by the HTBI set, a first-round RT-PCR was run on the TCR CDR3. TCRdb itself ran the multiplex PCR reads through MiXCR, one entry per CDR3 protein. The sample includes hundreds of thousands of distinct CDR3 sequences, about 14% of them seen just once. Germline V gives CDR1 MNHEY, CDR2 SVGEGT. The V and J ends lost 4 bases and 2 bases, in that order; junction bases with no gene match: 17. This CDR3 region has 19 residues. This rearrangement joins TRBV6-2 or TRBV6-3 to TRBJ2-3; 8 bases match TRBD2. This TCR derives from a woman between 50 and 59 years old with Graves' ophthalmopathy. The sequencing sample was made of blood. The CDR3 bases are TGTGCCAGCAGTTTCCCCGTAACTAGCGGAGATCCCCCCACAGATACGCAGTATTTT. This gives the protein CASSFPVTSGDPPTDTQYF.